These 30 T cell receptor beta chains came from one sample sequenced in a study of technical replicates of blood from four donors. Profiling relied on immunoSEQ multiplex PCR, and the TCRdb table lists in-frame clones only, not all of them. The table has around 56,000 clones, roughly 96% seen once. Sequencing was done on a sample of PBMCs. Every receptor here comes from a human donor in good health. Some clones in this sample may be carry-over from other donors' samples.

The rearrangement joins TRBV7-2 to TRBJ2-3; 9 bases map to TRBD2. J gave up 1 base and V 4 bases, and 6 bases lay outside the gene matches. The CDR3 is 16 residues long. Germline lookup yields CDR1 SGHTA and CDR2 FQGNSA. The CDR3 DNA reads TGTGCCAGCAGCTCCGTAGCGGGGGCGGGCACAGATACGCAGTATTTT. Its translation: CASSSVAGAGTDTQYF.

The chain combines TRBV5-1 with TRBJ1-1; 9 nucleotides align to TRBD1. This CDR3 comprises 16 residues. The junction had 3 bases not matched to a gene; V was cut back by 0 bases and J by 0 bases. CDR1 is SGHRS and CDR2 is YFSETQ in the germline V gene. This CDR3 reads CASSLDRGPMNTEAFF. The CDR3 bases are TGCGCCAGCAGCTTGGACAGGGGGCCGATGAACACTGAAGCTTTCTTT.

This chain links TRBV29-1 with TRBJ1-2, with 11 bases fitting TRBD1. Losses at the gene ends were 0 bases for V and 7 bases for J; bases not matched to a gene: 7. From germline, CDR1 is SQVTM and CDR2 ANQGSEA. This CDR3 contains 15 residues. CDR3 nucleotides: TGCAGCGTTGAAGATGTATTAGGGACAGGGGGTGGCTACACCTTC. This codes for CSVEDVLGTGGGYTF.

This chain links TRBV15 with TRBJ2-1; 12 positions agree with TRBD2. This CDR3 region has 16 residues. V dropped 1 base and J dropped 6; count of bases not matched to a gene: 4. Looked up from germline, CDR1 is LNHNV and CDR2 is YYDKDF (reference sequence). DNA for the CDR3: TGTGCCACCAGCAGAGGGACTAGCGGGATCCTCAATGAGCAGTTCTTC. This translates into CATSRGTSGILNEQFF. Looking up the rest from reference TRBV15 and TRBJ2-1 gives the full variable domain: DAMVIQNPRYQVTQFGKPVTLSCSQTLNHNVMYWYQQKSSQAPKLLFHYYDKDFNNEADTPDNFQSRRPNTSFCFLDIRSPGLGDTAMYLCATSRGTSGILNEQFFGPGTRLTVL.

The chain couples TRBV11-1 to TRBJ2-5; 9 bases agree with TRBD1. Germline CDR1 SGHAT, CDR2 FQDESV (reference sequence). The CDR3 has 15 amino acids. J was trimmed by 9 bases and V by 4 bases; bases with no gene match: 12. CDR3 sequence (DNA): TGTGCCAGCAGCTGGGGGACAGGGCGGGGGATTGCCCAGTACTTC. Residues: CASSWGTGRGIAQYF. The variable domain in full, completed from reference TRBV11-1 and TRBJ2-5, reads EAEVAQSPRYKITEKSQAVAFWCDPISGHATLYWYRQILGQGPELLVQFQDESVVDDSQLPKDRFSAERLKGVDSTLKIQPAELGDSAMYLCASSWGTGRGIAQYFGPGTRLLVL.

The chain is built from TRBV4-2 and TRBJ2-5; 10 bases are a match to TRBD2. Germline CDR1 LGHNA, CDR2 YNFKEQ. The V gene end was trimmed by 0 bases and the J gene end by 5 bases; junction bases not matched to a gene: 6. This CDR3 has 16 residues. CDR3 sequence reads: CASSQDGTSEKETQYF. The CDR3 DNA reads TGTGCCAGCAGCCAAGACGGGACTAGCGAAAAGGAGACCCAGTACTTC.

The V gene is TRBV6-1, the J gene TRBJ2-6; D is unclear. The CDR3 is 15 amino acids. With 3 bases removed from V and 0 bases from J, the gap between germline ends came to 6 bases. Germline V gives CDR1 MNHNS, CDR2 SASEGT. CDR3 residues: CASSDPSSGANVLTF. For the CDR3, the DNA is TGTGCCAGCAGTGACCCCAGCTCTGGGGCCAACGTCCTGACTTTC.

This clone was counted once. The V and J genes are TRBV5-6 and TRBJ1-6; 9 nucleotides line up with TRBD1. V trimming: 0 bases; J trimming: 2 bases; junction bases outside the gene matches: 3. The germline gives CDR1 SGHDT, CDR2 YYEEEE. CDR3 length: 17 residues. CDR3 protein: CASSLGQGETYNSPLHF. As DNA, the CDR3 is TGTGCCAGCAGCTTGGGACAGGGGGAAACCTATAATTCACCCCTCCACTTT.

The chain combines TRBV7-2 with TRBJ2-1, with TRBD2 matching 9 bases. CDR3 length equals 16 residues. V dropped 2 bases and J dropped 4; count of bases not matched to a gene: 6. From germline, CDR1 is SGHTA and CDR2 FQGNSA. The CDR3 region is CASSLQALAGYNEQFF. CDR3 nucleotides: TGTGCCAGCAGCTTACAGGCGCTAGCGGGGTACAATGAGCAGTTCTTC.

Here the CDR3 reads CASSLNLGTGAKNIQYF. As DNA, the CDR3 is TGTGCCAGCAGCTTGAATCTAGGGACAGGGGCCAAAAACATTCAGTACTTC. The chain has TRBV5-6 and TRBJ2-4; 9 bases are a match to TRBD1. This CDR3 is 17 amino acids long. J was trimmed by 1 base and V by 1 base; bases with no gene match: 6. Germline V lookup: CDR1 SGHDT, CDR2 YYEEEE.

V gene TRBV2 combines with J gene TRBJ2-3; 14 positions match TRBD2. The junction had 23 bases not matched to a gene; V was cut back by 5 bases and J by 7 bases. The CDR3 totals 21 residues. Per germline, CDR1 SNHLY and CDR2 FYNNEI. The CDR3 spells CASSRSGGLAGESLRRNTQYF. CDR3 in DNA: TGTGCCAGCAGTCGATCGGGGGGACTAGCGGGAGAGTCCTTAAGAAGGAATACGCAGTATTTT.

The genes are TRBV4-3 and TRBJ1-1; D is possibly TRBD1 (5 bases). Trimming pared 1 base from V and 5 bases from J, leaving 17 bases between. Germline V gene lookup returns CDR1 LGHNA and CDR2 YSLEER. CDR3 length: 16 amino acids. The CDR3 region has the DNA TGCGCCAGCAGCCAAGTGGGTGGAGCAGGGAGGACTGAAGCTTTCTTT. Protein product: CASSQVGGAGRTEAFF.

This chain links TRBV4-1 with TRBJ2-2, with 12 bases fitting TRBD2. The CDR3 sequence is 17 residues long. The trim removed 3 bases at V and 5 bases at J, leaving 7 bases unmatched. Per germline, CDR1 MGHRA and CDR2 YSYEKL. The DNA for the CDR3 is TGCGCCAGCAGCCATGGACTAGCGGGAATCATGACCGGGGAGCTGTTTTTT. It translates to CASSHGLAGIMTGELFF.

The rearrangement uses TRBV7-8 and TRBJ1-5; 7 positions agree with TRBD1. CDR1 is SGHVS and CDR2 is FQNEAQ in the germline V gene. The CDR3 runs to 17 residues. V dropped 0 bases and J dropped 5; count of bases not matched to a gene: 10. The CDR3 spells CASSLAMLNRGDQPQHF. CDR3 DNA sequence: TGTGCCAGCAGCTTAGCAATGCTGAACAGGGGTGATCAGCCCCAGCATTTT.

The gene calls are TRBV7-2 and TRBJ2-7; 7 nucleotides match TRBD2. The CDR3 runs 13 residues. Looked up from germline, CDR1 is SGHTA and CDR2 is FQGNSA. V shed 3 bases and J 6 bases; nucleotides not matched to a gene: 5. The DNA of the CDR3 is TGTGCCAGCAGCTTGGGGGGGAGGAGCGAGCAGTACTTC. Amino acid sequence: CASSLGGRSEQYF.

The V call is TRBV28, the J call TRBJ2-2, with 14 positions matching TRBD2. CDR3 length equals 15 residues. CDR1 is MDHEN and CDR2 is SYDVKM in the germline V gene. Trimming took 4 bases from V and 5 from J; bases not matched to a gene: 0. The CDR3 DNA sequence: TGTGCCAGCAGTTGGACTAGCGGGGGGACCGGGGAGCTGTTTTTT. Translation: CASSWTSGGTGELFF.

The rearrangement uses TRBV29-1 and TRBJ2-1, with 9 bases fitting TRBD1. The junction had 4 bases not matched to a gene; V was cut back by 4 bases and J by 6 bases. CDR1 and CDR2 from the germline V gene are SQVTM and ANQGSEA. This CDR3 has 13 residues. The CDR3 loop is CSVGRTGVNEQFF. CDR3 nucleotide sequence: TGCAGCGTTGGGAGGACAGGGGTCAATGAGCAGTTCTTC.

The chain employs TRBV7-3 and TRBJ2-3; 14 bases map to TRBD2. After removal of 5 bases from V and 6 bases from J, the junction contained 4 bases not matched to a gene. Germline-derived CDR1 and CDR2 are SGHTA and FQGTGA. There are 15 residues in the CDR3. CDR3 sequence (DNA): TGTGCCAGCAGCGAGGGACTAGCGGGAGTTGATACGCAGTATTTT. It specifies CASSEGLAGVDTQYF.

V gene TRBV6-1 combines with J gene TRBJ2-6; D is unclear. Trimming shortened V by 4 bases and J by 0 bases, and 4 bases separated the two germline ends. Germline CDR1 MNHNS, CDR2 SASEGT. This CDR3 contains 14 residues. The CDR3 DNA reads as TGTGCCAGCAGTGTTAGCTCTGGGGCCAACGTCCTGACTTTC. This codes for CASSVSSGANVLTF.

CDR3 in DNA: TGTGCCAGCAGTTACTCGAGAGCAGGGGGCTACGAGCAGTACTTC. Translated, it gives CASSYSRAGGYEQYF. This chain links TRBV6-5 with TRBJ2-7, with TRBD1 matching over 7 bases. The CDR3 spans 15 residues. Trimming removed 0 bases from V and 3 bases from J; junction bases left unmatched: 5. CDR1 and CDR2 (germline): MNHEY, SVGAGI.

This chain uses TRBV5-1 with TRBJ1-2; D not certain. The CDR3 sequence is 14 residues long. V lost 1 base and J lost 1, with 8 bases in between. Germline assignment: CDR1 SGHRS and CDR2 YFSETQ. The CDR3 bases are TGCGCCAGCAGCTTGTCGTTCGTTAACTATGGCTACACCTTC. It codes for CASSLSFVNYGYTF.

The J gene is TRBJ2-7, the V gene TRBV7-9, with TRBD2 identical over 7 bases. Germline V gives CDR1 SEHNR, CDR2 FQNEAQ (reference sequence). With 1 base clipped from V and 0 bases from J, the junction kept 6 bases outside the gene matches. The CDR3 extends over 16 amino acids. For the CDR3, the DNA is TGTGCCAGCAGCTTAGGGAGGCTAGCGGACTCCTACGAGCAGTACTTC. Protein sequence: CASSLGRLADSYEQYF.

This clone was picked up one time. The rearrangement joins TRBV2 to TRBJ1-2; 7 bases fit TRBD1. V gave up 6 bases and J gave up 0 bases; unmatched junction bases: 1. The germline gives CDR1 SNHLY, CDR2 FYNNEI. The CDR3 has 13 residues. The CDR3 region has the DNA TGTGCCAGCAGGGACAGGTCTAACTATGGCTACACCTTC. This gives the protein CASRDRSNYGYTF.

The gene calls are TRBV6-5 and TRBJ2-2, with 9 bases that match TRBD1. The CDR3 contains 15 residues. J lost 1 base, V lost 6 bases, and 3 bases had no gene match. CDR1 is MNHEY, CDR2 SVGAGI, per germline. CDR3 in amino acids: CASRRTGVNTGELFF. The DNA for the CDR3 is TGTGCCAGCAGGCGGACAGGGGTGAACACCGGGGAGCTGTTTTTT.

The chain recombines TRBV10-3 with TRBJ2-5; 7 bases line up with TRBD2. The CDR3 contains 12 residues. Trimming at V came to 2 bases and at J to 12 bases, leaving 6 bases not matched to a gene. Per the germline V gene, CDR1 is ENHRY and CDR2 is SYGVKD. The chain's CDR3 is CAISEGEGLKYF. In nucleotides, the CDR3 is TGTGCCATCAGTGAGGGGGAGGGACTCAAGTACTTC.

This clone was picked up one time. V and J are TRBV7-9 and TRBJ1-1, with 9 bases matching TRBD1. The ends lost 4 bases at V and 7 bases at J; junction bases unmatched: 4. Germline CDR1 SEHNR, CDR2 FQNEAQ (reference sequence). This CDR3 is built from 13 residues. The CDR3 sequence is CASSSGQGREAFF. CDR3 in DNA: TGTGCCAGCAGCTCGGGACAGGGCCGTGAAGCTTTCTTT.

The chain couples TRBV10-3 to TRBJ2-4; possibly TRBD1 for D (5 bases). Germline V lookup: CDR1 ENHRY, CDR2 SYGVKD. The CDR3 has 19 residues. Trimming stripped 0 bases from V and 0 bases from J, with 18 bases between. CDR3 region: CAISESGQGTTIAKNIQYF. CDR3 bases: TGTGCCATCAGTGAGTCGGGGCAGGGCACCACTATAGCCAAAAACATTCAGTACTTC.

CDR3 nucleotides: TGTGCCAGCAGCTCCAGCGGGGGGATTTACGAGCAGTACTTC. Its protein product is CASSSSGGIYEQYF. This rearrangement joins TRBV7-9 to TRBJ2-7, with 9 bases that match TRBD2. J gave up 4 bases and V 4 bases, and 5 bases lay outside the gene matches. The CDR3 spans 14 residues. CDR1 is SEHNR, CDR2 FQNEAQ, per germline (reference sequence).

This clone has a single count. The chain couples TRBV7-2 to TRBJ1-2, with 7 bases identical to TRBD1. V lost 4 bases to trimming and J lost 6 bases; unmatched junction nucleotides: 11. Germline CDR1 is SGHTA and CDR2 is FQGNSA. This CDR3 has 15 residues. The CDR3 region is CASSSSITGADGYTF. In DNA, the CDR3 is TGTGCCAGCAGCTCCTCAATAACAGGGGCCGATGGCTACACCTTC.

The CDR3 sequence: CASSEDPTGNYGYTF. Here the CDR3 DNA reads TGTGCCAGCAGTGAAGACCCAACAGGGAACTATGGCTACACCTTC. J is TRBJ1-2 and V is TRBV2; the D gene is possibly TRBD1 (6 bases). Germline V CDR1 and CDR2: SNHLY, FYNNEI. The length of the CDR3 is 15 residues. Trimming stripped 1 base from V and 2 bases from J, with 11 bases between.